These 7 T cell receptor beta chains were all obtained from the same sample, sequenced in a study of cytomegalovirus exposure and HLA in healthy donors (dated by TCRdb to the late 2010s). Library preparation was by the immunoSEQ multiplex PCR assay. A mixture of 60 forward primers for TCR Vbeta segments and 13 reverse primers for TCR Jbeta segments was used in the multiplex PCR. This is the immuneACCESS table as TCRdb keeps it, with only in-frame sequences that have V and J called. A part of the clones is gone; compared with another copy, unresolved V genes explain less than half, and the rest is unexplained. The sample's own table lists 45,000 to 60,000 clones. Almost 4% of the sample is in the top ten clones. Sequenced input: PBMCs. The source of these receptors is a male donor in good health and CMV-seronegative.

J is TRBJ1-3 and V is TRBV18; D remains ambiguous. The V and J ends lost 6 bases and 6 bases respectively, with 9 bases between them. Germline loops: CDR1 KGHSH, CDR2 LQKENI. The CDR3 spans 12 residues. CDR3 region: CASSPRINTIYF. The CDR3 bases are TGTGCCAGCTCGCCCAGGATAAACACCATATATTTT.

CDR3 sequence reads: CASILGGPGILKYEQYF. CDR3 sequence (DNA): TGTGCCAGCATCCTGGGAGGACCAGGGATTTTGAAATACGAGCAGTACTTC. V and J are TRBV7-3 and TRBJ2-7; the D gene is possibly TRBD2 (6 bases). The CDR3 length is 17 residues. Germline assignment: CDR1 SGHTA and CDR2 FQGTGA. The V end was cut by 7 bases, the J end by 4 bases, with 26 bases between.

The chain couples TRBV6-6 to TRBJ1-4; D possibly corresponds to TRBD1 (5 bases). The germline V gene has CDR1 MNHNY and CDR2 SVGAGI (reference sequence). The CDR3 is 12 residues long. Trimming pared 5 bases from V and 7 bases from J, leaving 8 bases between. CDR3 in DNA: TGTGCCAGCAGTCCCGACAGTGAAAAACTGTTTTTT. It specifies CASSPDSEKLFF.

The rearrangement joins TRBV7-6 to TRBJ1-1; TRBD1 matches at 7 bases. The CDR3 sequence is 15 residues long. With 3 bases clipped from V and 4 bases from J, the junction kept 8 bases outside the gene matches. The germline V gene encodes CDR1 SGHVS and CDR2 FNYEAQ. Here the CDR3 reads CASSFGLRGLTEAFF. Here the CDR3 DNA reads TGTGCCAGCAGCTTCGGGCTAAGGGGGCTCACTGAAGCTTTCTTT.

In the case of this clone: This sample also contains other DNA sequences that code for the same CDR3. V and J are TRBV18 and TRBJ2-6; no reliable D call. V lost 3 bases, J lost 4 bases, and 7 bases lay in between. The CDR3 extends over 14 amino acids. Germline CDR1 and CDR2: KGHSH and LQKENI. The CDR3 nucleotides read TGTGCCAGCTCACCTAGCTCGGGGGCCAACGTCCTGACTTTC. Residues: CASSPSSGANVLTF.

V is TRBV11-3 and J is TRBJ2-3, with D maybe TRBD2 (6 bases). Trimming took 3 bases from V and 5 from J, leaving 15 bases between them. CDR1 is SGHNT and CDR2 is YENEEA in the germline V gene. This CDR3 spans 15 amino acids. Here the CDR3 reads CASSLGGRGIDTQYF. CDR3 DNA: TGTGCCAGCAGCTTGGGGGGACGGGGGATAGATACGCAGTATTTT. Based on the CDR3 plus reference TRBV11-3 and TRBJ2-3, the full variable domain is EAGVVQSPRYKIIEKKQPVAFWCNPISGHNTLYWYLQNLGQGPELLIRYENEEAVDDSQLPKDRFSAERLKGVDSTLKIQPAELGDSAVYLCASSLGGRGIDTQYFGPGTRLTVL.

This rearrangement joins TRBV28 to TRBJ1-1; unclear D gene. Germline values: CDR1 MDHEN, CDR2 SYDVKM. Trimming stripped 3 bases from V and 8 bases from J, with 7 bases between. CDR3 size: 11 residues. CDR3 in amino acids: CASSFNGEAFF. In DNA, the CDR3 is TGTGCCAGCAGTTTTAACGGGGAAGCTTTCTTT. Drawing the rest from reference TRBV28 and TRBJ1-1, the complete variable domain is DVKVTQSSRYLVKRTGEKVFLECVQDMDHENMFWYRQDPGLGLRLIYFSYDVKMKEKGDIPEGYSVSREKKERFSLILESASTNQTSMYLCASSFNGEAFFGQGTRLTVV.